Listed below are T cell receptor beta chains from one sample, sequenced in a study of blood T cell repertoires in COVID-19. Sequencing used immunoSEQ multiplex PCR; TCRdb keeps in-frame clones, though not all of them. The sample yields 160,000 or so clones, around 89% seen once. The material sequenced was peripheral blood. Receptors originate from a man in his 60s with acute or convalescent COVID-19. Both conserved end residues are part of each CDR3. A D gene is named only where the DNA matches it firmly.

DNA: TGCGCCAGCAGCCAACGACAGGGGGCGAACTATGGCTACACCTTC
CDR3: CASSQRQGANYGYTF
length: 15
J: TRBJ1-2
D: TRBD1
V: TRBV4-3

DNA: TGTGCCAGCAGCTTAGGAGCGGGGGTGGCAGATACGCAGTATTTT
CDR3: CASSLGAGVADTQYF
length: 15
J: TRBJ2-3
D: TRBD2
V: TRBV7-2

DNA: TGTGCCTGGAGAAAGAGGACAGGGGGCGTTGGCTACACCTTC
CDR3: CAWRKRTGGVGYTF
length: 14
J: TRBJ1-2
D: TRBD1
V: TRBV30

DNA: TGTGCCAGCAGCCCAGGAAGGGGTACTGGAAACACCATATATTTT
CDR3: CASSPGRGTGNTIYF
length: 15
J: TRBJ1-3
D: .
V: TRBV5-8

DNA: TGTGCCAGTAGTACCCAGGGTAATCAGCCCCAGCATTTT
CDR3: CASSTQGNQPQHF
length: 13
J: TRBJ1-5
D: .
V: TRBV19

DNA: TGTGCCAGCAGCCCTCGACAGAAACCAAATGAAAAACTGTTTTTT
CDR3: CASSPRQKPNEKLFF
length: 15
J: TRBJ1-4
D: .
V: TRBV7-9

DNA: TGTGCCAGCAGCCAACGCGCGGACAAAAGTCCAGCTTTCTTT
CDR3: CASSQRADKSPAFF
length: 14
J: TRBJ1-1
D: .
V: TRBV3-1/TRBV3-2

DNA: TGTGCCAGCAGTCAAATACAGGGTGGATCCTACAATGAGCAGTTCTTC
CDR3: CASSQIQGGSYNEQFF
length: 16
J: TRBJ2-1
D: .
V: TRBV3-1/TRBV3-2

DNA: TGTGCCAGCAGCGTAGGAAACTATCAGCCAGATACGCAGTATTTT
CDR3: CASSVGNYQPDTQYF
length: 15
J: TRBJ2-3
D: .
V: TRBV9

DNA: TGTGCCAGCAGCCAAGTCCTTGAGCCCGGGTTTGAGCAGTTCTTC
CDR3: CASSQVLEPGFEQFF
length: 15
J: TRBJ2-1
D: .
V: TRBV4-2

DNA: TGTGCCAGCACCGTTCCTAACTATGGCTACACCTTC
CDR3: CASTVPNYGYTF
length: 12
J: TRBJ1-2
D: .
V: TRBV6-5

DNA: TGTGCCAGCAGCTTAGGGGGCAGGGAGACCCAGTACTTC
CDR3: CASSLGGRETQYF
length: 13
J: TRBJ2-5
D: .
V: TRBV7-7

DNA: TGTGCCAGCAGTTACTCTAGGAGCTCCTATAATTCACCCCTCCACTTT
CDR3: CASSYSRSSYNSPLHF
length: 16
J: TRBJ1-6
D: .
V: TRBV6-5

DNA: TGTGCCAGCAGACCAGGGGTTGAAATGAACACTGAAGCTTTCTTT
CDR3: CASRPGVEMNTEAFF
length: 15
J: TRBJ1-1
D: .
V: TRBV9

DNA: TGTGCCAGCAGCAAAGTGGCGGCAAAGATTAGTCTTGGTTGTGGCTACACCTTC
CDR3: CASSKVAAKISLGCGYTF
length: 18
J: TRBJ1-2
D: .
V: TRBV21-1